This T cell receptor beta chain is drawn from a study of T cells in Graves' hyperthyroidism and ophthalmopathy. Study-level findings and limits: Most thyroid clonotypes that were expanded above 0.001 also turned up in blood.

CDR1 and CDR2 (germline): SEHNR, FQNEAQ (reference sequence). The CDR3 covers 16 residues. Trimming shortened V by 1 base and J by 8 bases, and 18 bases separated the two germline ends. In the case of this clonotype: Antigen unknown.

It was uncontrolled infection, other autoimmune disease, pregnancy or lactation that excluded patients. Diagnoses rested on clinical symptoms, serum thyroxine and TRAb, thyroid ultrasound and orbital computed tomography. Amplified regions were TCR beta CDR3 sequences from RNA transcripts. Using the HTBI primer set, a first-round RT-PCR was run on the TCR CDR3. TCRdb processed the multiplex PCR reads anew with MiXCR; each CDR3 protein has one entry. Of a few hundred thousand distinct CDR3 sequences listed, roughly 13% are singletons. The clonotype comes from a woman aged 18-35 years with Graves' hyperthyroidism. Sequenced: blood. This chain joins TRBV7-9 and TRBJ1-5, with D uncertain. The chain's CDR3 is CASSLVGGSRPEPQHF. The CDR3 nucleotides are TGTGCCAGCAGCTTAGTTGGCGGAAGCCGCCCTGAGCCCCAGCATTTT.